This TCR beta chain derives from a study of cytomegalovirus exposure and HLA in healthy donors. Regarding the study as a whole: A list of around 150 TCR beta chains associated with cytomegalovirus was given. Subsequent analysis found a tendency for first-cohort TCR clusters to co-occur within the 120 or so validation repertoires. Specific recognition of CMV antigens was confirmed in vitro for a few chains (all CMV-associated).

This table comes from immunoSEQ multiplex PCR, and its TCRdb copy is limited to in-frame clones, with some not included. The table shows some 68,000 clones, with around 97% occurring only once. The donors were part of the 120-subject validation cohort, which stood apart from the roughly 670-subject first cohort. This CDR3 is 18 amino acids long. The J segment lost 7 bases and the V segment lost 5 bases, leaving 18 bases of the junction unmatched. Germline V gene data show CDR1 as SGHTA and CDR2 as FQGNSA. To note about this clone: Its target is unknown.

The specimen sequenced was PBMCs. This sequence originates from a man between 18 and 35 years old in good health and CMV-seronegative. The genes are TRBV7-2 and TRBJ1-2, with 11 bases lining up with TRBD1. In DNA, the CDR3 is TGTGCCAGCAGCCTCGAGCCCTACCGGGACAGGGGGTTGTTTGGCTACACCTTC. Protein sequence: CASSLEPYRDRGLFGYTF.